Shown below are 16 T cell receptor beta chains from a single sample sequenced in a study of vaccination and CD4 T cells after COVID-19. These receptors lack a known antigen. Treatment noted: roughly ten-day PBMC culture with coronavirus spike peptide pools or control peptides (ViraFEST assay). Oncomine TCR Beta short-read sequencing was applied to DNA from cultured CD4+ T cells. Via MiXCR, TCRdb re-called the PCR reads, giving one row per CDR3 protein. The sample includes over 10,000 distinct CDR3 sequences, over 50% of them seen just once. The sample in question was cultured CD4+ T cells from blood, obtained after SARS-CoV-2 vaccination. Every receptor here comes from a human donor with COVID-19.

The CDR3 DNA sequence: TGTGCCAGCAGCTCGCCGACTTTGGGGACGCAGTATTTT. It specifies CASSSPTLGTQYF. The chain combines TRBV7-3 with TRBJ2-3; D is uncertain. This CDR3 spans 13 amino acids. Germline V gene data show CDR1 as SGHTA and CDR2 as FQGTGA. V lost 4 bases and J 9 bases, leaving 14 bases between the germline ends. Supplemented by reference TRBV7-3 and TRBJ2-3, the full variable domain reads GAGVSQTPSNKVTEKGKYVELRCDPISGHTALYWYRQSLGQGPEFLIYFQGTGAADDSGLPNDRFFAVRPEGSVSTLKIQRTERGDSAVYLCASSSPTLGTQYFGPGTRLTVL.

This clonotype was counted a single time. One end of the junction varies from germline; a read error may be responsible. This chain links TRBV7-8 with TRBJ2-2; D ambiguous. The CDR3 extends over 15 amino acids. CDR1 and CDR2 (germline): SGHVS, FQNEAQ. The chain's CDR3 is CASSSRAVNTGELFF. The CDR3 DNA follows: TGTGCCAGCAGCTCCCGGGCCGTGAACACAGGGGAGCTGTTTTTT.

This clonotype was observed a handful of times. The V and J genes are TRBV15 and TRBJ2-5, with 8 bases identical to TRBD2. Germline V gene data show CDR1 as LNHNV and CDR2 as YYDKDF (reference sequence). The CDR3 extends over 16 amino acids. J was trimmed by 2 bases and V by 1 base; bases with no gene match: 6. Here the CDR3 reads CATSRGTSSGQETQYF. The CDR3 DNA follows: TGTGCCACCAGCAGAGGGACGTCTAGCGGGCAAGAGACCCAGTACTTC.

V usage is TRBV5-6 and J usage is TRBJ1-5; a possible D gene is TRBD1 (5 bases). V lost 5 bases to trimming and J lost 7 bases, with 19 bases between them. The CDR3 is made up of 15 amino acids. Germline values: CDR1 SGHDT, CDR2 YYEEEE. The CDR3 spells CASSPAGREGQPQHF. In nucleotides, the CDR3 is TGTGCCAGCAGTCCCGCCGGGAGGGAGGGGCAGCCCCAGCATTTT. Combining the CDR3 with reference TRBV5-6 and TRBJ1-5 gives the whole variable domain DAGVTQSPTHLIKTRGQQVTLRCSPKSGHDTVSWYQQALGQGPQFIFQYYEEEERQRGNFPDRFSGHQFPNYSSELNVNALLLGDSALYLCASSPAGREGQPQHFGDGTRLSIL.

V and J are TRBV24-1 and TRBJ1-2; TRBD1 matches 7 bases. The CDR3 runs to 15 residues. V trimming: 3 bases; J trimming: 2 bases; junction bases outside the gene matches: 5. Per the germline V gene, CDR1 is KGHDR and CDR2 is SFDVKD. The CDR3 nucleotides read TGTGCCACCAGTGATCGGACAGGAGGGAACTATGGCTACACCTTC. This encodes CATSDRTGGNYGYTF.

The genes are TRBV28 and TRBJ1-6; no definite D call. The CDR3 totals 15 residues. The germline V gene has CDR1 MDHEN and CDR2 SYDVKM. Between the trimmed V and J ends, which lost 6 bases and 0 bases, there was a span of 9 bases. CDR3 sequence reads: CASSLPSSYNSPLHF. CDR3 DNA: TGTGCCAGCAGCCTCCCGAGCTCCTATAATTCACCCCTCCACTTT.

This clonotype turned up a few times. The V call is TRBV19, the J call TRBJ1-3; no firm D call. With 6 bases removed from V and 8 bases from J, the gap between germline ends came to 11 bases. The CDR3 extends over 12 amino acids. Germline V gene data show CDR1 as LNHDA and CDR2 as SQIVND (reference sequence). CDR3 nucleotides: TGTGCCAGTAGCCGCCTCGGATACACCATATATTTT. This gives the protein CASSRLGYTIYF.

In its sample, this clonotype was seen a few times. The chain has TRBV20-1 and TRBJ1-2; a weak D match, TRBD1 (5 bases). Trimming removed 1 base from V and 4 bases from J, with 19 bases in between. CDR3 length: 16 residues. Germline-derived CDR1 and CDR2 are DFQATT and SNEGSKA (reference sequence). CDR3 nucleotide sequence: TGCAGTGCTAGAGGGGCGACAGCAAAAAGTCCCTATGGCTACACCTTC. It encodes CSARGATAKSPYGYTF.

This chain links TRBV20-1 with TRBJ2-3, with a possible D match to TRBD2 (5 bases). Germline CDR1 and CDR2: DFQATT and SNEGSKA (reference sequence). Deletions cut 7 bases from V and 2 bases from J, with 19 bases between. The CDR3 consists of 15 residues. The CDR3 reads CSVRSLRGSTDTQYF. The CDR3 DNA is TGCAGTGTCCGAAGCCTTCGCGGGTCCACAGATACGCAGTATTTT.

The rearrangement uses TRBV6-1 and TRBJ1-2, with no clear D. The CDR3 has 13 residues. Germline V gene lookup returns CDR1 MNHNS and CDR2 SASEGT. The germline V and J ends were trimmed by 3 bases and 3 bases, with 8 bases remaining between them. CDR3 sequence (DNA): TGTGCCAGCAGTGACGGCGGGTACTATGGCTACACCTTC. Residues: CASSDGGYYGYTF.

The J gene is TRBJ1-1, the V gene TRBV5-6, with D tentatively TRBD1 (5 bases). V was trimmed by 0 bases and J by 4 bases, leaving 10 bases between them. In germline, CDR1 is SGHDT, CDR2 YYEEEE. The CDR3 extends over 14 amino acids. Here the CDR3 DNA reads TGTGCCAGCAGCTTGGGGGGCAAAGGCACTGAAGCTTTCTTT. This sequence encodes CASSLGGKGTEAFF. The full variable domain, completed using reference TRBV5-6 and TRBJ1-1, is DAGVTQSPTHLIKTRGQQVTLRCSPKSGHDTVSWYQQALGQGPQFIFQYYEEEERQRGNFPDRFSGHQFPNYSSELNVNALLLGDSALYLCASSLGGKGTEAFFGQGTRLTVV.

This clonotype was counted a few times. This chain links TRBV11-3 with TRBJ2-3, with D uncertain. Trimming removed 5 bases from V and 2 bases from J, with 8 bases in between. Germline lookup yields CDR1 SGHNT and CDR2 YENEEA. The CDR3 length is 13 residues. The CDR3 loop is CASSLRSTDTQYF. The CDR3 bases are TGTGCCAGCAGCCTCCGATCCACAGATACGCAGTATTTT. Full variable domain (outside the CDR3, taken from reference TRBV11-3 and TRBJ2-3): EAGVVQSPRYKIIEKKQPVAFWCNPISGHNTLYWYLQNLGQGPELLIRYENEEAVDDSQLPKDRFSAERLKGVDSTLKIQPAELGDSAVYLCASSLRSTDTQYFGPGTRLTVL.

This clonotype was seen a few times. The CDR3 is CASSLVTGNTEAFF. CDR3 nucleotide sequence: TGTGCCAGCAGCTTAGTAACGGGGAACACTGAAGCTTTCTTT. The V and J genes are TRBV7-8 and TRBJ1-1; D is unclear. The CDR3 has 14 amino acids. Trimming took 1 base from V and 1 from J, leaving 7 bases between them. The germline gives CDR1 SGHVS, CDR2 FQNEAQ.

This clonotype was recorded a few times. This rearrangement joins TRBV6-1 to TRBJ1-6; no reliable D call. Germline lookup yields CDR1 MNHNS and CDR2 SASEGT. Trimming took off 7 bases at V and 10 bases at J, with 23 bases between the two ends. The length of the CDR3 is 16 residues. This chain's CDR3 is CASIKSRDREGSPLHF. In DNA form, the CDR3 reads TGTGCCAGCATAAAGTCCCGAGACCGGGAAGGATCACCCCTCCACTTT.

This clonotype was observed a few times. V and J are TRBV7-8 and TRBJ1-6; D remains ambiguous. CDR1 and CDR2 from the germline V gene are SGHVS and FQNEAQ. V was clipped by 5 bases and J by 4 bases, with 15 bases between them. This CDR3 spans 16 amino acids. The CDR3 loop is CASSPLGEDYNSPLHF. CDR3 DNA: TGTGCCAGCAGCCCCCTCGGGGAAGATTATAATTCACCCCTCCACTTT.

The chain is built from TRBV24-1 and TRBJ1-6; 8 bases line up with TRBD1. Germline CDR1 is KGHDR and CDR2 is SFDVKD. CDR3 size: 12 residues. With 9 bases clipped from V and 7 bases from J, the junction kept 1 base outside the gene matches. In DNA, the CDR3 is TGTGCCACCGACAGGGGAAATTCACCCCTCCACTTT. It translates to CATDRGNSPLHF.